Presented here are 26 T cell receptor beta chains from one specimen sequenced in a study of OX40 agonist ivuxolimab in advanced cancers. The data were produced by immunoSEQ multiplex PCR, yet TCRdb's version contains in-frame clones alone and is incomplete. This table holds 92,000 or so clones, over 80% found once. Here the sequenced sample was CD4+ or CD8+ T cells sorted from blood, taken in a trial of the OX40 agonist ivuxolimab. The receptors were gathered from an adult with an advanced solid tumor such as melanoma, head and neck, liver or kidney cancer.

V is TRBV30 and J is TRBJ2-7; D is tentatively TRBD1 or TRBD2 (5 bases each). CDR1 is GTSNPN and CDR2 is SVGIG in the germline V gene (reference sequence). The CDR3 extends over 14 amino acids. Trimming took off 1 base at V and 3 bases at J, with 13 bases between the two ends. The CDR3 reads CAWSERDPNYEQYF. The CDR3 DNA sequence: TGTGCCTGGAGTGAGAGGGACCCGAACTACGAGCAGTACTTC.

The V call is TRBV7-3, the J call TRBJ2-3; D is unresolved. CDR3 size: 16 residues. CDR1 SGHTA and CDR2 FQGTGA come from the germline V gene. V lost 1 base and J 0 bases, leaving 11 bases between the germline ends. CDR3 DNA: TGTGCCAGCAGCTTAATCGGTCTCTCTAGCACAGATACGCAGTATTTT. Its protein product is CASSLIGLSSTDTQYF.

This chain links TRBV4-1 with TRBJ1-1; TRBD1 matches 8 bases. V trimming: 0 bases; J trimming: 10 bases; junction bases outside the gene matches: 10. CDR1 and CDR2 from the germline V gene are MGHRA and YSYEKL. There are 15 residues in the CDR3. This chain's CDR3 is CASSQERTGSKGAFF. The CDR3 DNA reads as TGCGCCAGCAGCCAAGAAAGGACAGGGTCCAAAGGAGCTTTCTTT.

J is TRBJ2-7 and V is TRBV6-5, with D hard to call. CDR3 length: 11 residues. Germline lookup yields CDR1 MNHEY and CDR2 SVGAGI. Trimming took 6 bases from V and 3 from J, leaving 6 bases between them. The DNA for the CDR3 is TGTGCCAGCAGGGAAGACTACGAGCAGTACTTC. This gives the protein CASREDYEQYF.

The chain uses TRBV25-1 and TRBJ2-3; 11 bases are a match to TRBD2. V lost 0 bases to trimming and J lost 0 bases; unmatched junction nucleotides: 2. The CDR3 spans 17 residues. The germline CDR1 and CDR2 sequences are MGHDK and SYGVNS. The CDR3 loop is CASSEYGTSGSTDTQYF. The CDR3 region has the DNA TGTGCCAGCAGTGAATACGGGACTAGCGGTAGCACAGATACGCAGTATTTT. The full variable domain, its missing parts supplied by reference TRBV25-1 and TRBJ2-3, is EADIYQTPRYLVIGTGKKITLECSQTMGHDKMYWYQQDPGMELHLIHYSYGVNSTEKGDLSSESTVSRIRTEHFPLTLESARPSHTSQYLCASSEYGTSGSTDTQYFGPGTRLTVL.

The chain carries TRBV21-1 and TRBJ2-1; the tabulated D call, TRBD2, remains unverified against the DNA. TRBV21-1 is deemed a pseudogene. There are 14 residues in the CDR3. CDR3 amino acids: CASSTERESDEQFF. The DNA for the CDR3 is TGTGCCAGCAGCACCGAGCGGGAGTCTGATGAGCAGTTCTTC.

This chain joins TRBV10-3 and TRBJ2-2; D is perhaps TRBD1 or TRBD2 (5 bases each). Per the germline V gene, CDR1 is ENHRY and CDR2 is SYGVKD. There are 13 residues in the CDR3. The ends were cut back, 7 bases at V and 5 bases at J, with 11 bases in the middle. Here the CDR3 reads CAITQGRTGELFF. CDR3 coding DNA: TGTGCCATCACTCAGGGACGGACCGGGGAGCTGTTTTTT.

This clone showed up just once. The genes are TRBV13 and TRBJ2-7; D might be TRBD2 (5 bases). V lost 1 base and J lost 7, with 8 bases in between. In germline, CDR1 is PRHDT, CDR2 FYEKMQ (reference sequence). The CDR3 spans 12 residues. DNA of the CDR3: TGTGCCAGCAGCTTAGTTTCGGGGGAGCAGTACTTC. Translation: CASSLVSGEQYF.

This chain uses TRBV7-9 with TRBJ1-1, with a weak D call TRBD1 (5 bases). V was pared by 0 bases and J by 5 bases, with 16 bases between. This CDR3 has 16 amino acids. Germline V lookup: CDR1 SEHNR, CDR2 FQNEAQ (reference sequence). The CDR3 loop reads CASSLAGGFSGTEAFF. The CDR3 DNA follows: TGTGCCAGCAGCTTAGCGGGGGGGTTCTCGGGTACTGAAGCTTTCTTT.

This clone has a single count. V usage is TRBV6-5 and J usage is TRBJ2-7; 10 bases map to TRBD1. The germline gives CDR1 MNHEY, CDR2 SVGAGI. V was clipped by 0 bases and J by 5 bases; unmatched bases: 4. The CDR3 has 15 amino acids. This CDR3 reads CASSYSQTGGNEQYF. CDR3 nucleotides: TGTGCCAGCAGTTACTCCCAGACAGGGGGCAACGAGCAGTACTTC.

The chain uses TRBV5-1 and TRBJ1-2; TRBD1 aligns across 7 bases. Trimming took 0 bases from V and 3 from J; bases not matched to a gene: 5. The V gene's germline CDR1 is SGHRS and CDR2 YFSETQ. This CDR3 comprises 15 residues. CDR3 in amino acids: CASSLGSGGDYGYTF. DNA of the CDR3: TGCGCCAGCAGCTTGGGGTCAGGGGGTGACTATGGCTACACCTTC.

The chain carries TRBV30 and TRBJ2-5; 9 nucleotides match TRBD1. Unmatched junction bases numbered 5, after V lost 2 bases and J lost 4 bases. The germline CDR1 and CDR2 sequences are GTSNPN and SVGIG (reference sequence). This CDR3 region has 14 residues. The CDR3 nucleotides are TGTGCCTGGAGTTTCACAGGGGGCGTAGAGACCCAGTACTTC. Encoded protein: CAWSFTGGVETQYF.

This clone showed up just once. The genes are TRBV6-1 and TRBJ2-7; D not resolved. The CDR3 extends over 13 amino acids. Deletions cut 2 bases from V and 3 bases from J, with 8 bases between. Germline CDR1 and CDR2: MNHNS and SASEGT. CDR3 region: CASSESSHYEQYF. In nucleotides, the CDR3 is TGTGCCAGCAGTGAAAGTAGCCACTACGAGCAGTACTTC.

The gene calls are TRBV7-6 and TRBJ2-3, with D perhaps matching TRBD2 (5 bases). There are 15 residues in the CDR3. From germline, CDR1 is SGHVS and CDR2 FNYEAQ. V was cut by 5 bases and J by 8 bases, with 20 bases left in between. CDR3 in DNA: TGTGCCAGCAGCCCCAATGGAGGCAAATCGGGTACGCAGTATTTT. Translation gives CASSPNGGKSGTQYF.

This clone was counted a single time. The chain joins TRBV10-3 to TRBJ2-5; TRBD1 might be the D (5 bases). This CDR3 spans 14 amino acids. The V end lost 2 bases, the J end lost 1 base, and 8 bases lay between the germline ends. The germline V gene encodes CDR1 ENHRY and CDR2 SYGVKD. CDR3 protein: CAISERTLQETQYF. CDR3 DNA: TGTGCCATCAGTGAGAGGACACTCCAAGAGACCCAGTACTTC.

The gene calls are TRBV10-3 and TRBJ2-7; 13 bases align to TRBD2. The germline V gene has CDR1 ENHRY and CDR2 SYGVKD. The V gene end was trimmed by 1 base and the J gene end by 2 bases; junction bases not matched to a gene: 8. This CDR3 spans 18 amino acids. CDR3 DNA: TGTGCCATCAGTGAGTTAAAAGGGACTAGCGGGAATACCTACGAGCAGTACTTC. Its protein is CAISELKGTSGNTYEQYF.

This clone appeared a few times. The genes are TRBV19 and TRBJ2-5, with 10 bases fitting TRBD2. The J call may be mistaken, given a closer DNA end match to TRBJ2-7. Germline-derived CDR1 and CDR2 are LNHDA and SQIVND (reference sequence). CDR3 length equals 14 residues. The CDR3 protein is CASSLAGVLDEQYF. CDR3 nucleotide sequence: TGTGCCAGTAGTCTAGCGGGAGTACTGGACGAGCAGTACTTC.

In this sample, this clone turned up once. J is TRBJ2-3 and V is TRBV27; D unclear. With 3 bases removed from V and 5 bases from J, the gap between germline ends came to 9 bases. CDR1 is MNHEY and CDR2 is SMNVEV in the germline V gene (reference sequence). This CDR3 spans 13 amino acids. CDR3 amino acids: CASSFQDGDTQYF. The CDR3 coding sequence is TGTGCCAGCAGTTTCCAGGATGGAGATACGCAGTATTTT.

The chain is built from TRBV27 and TRBJ2-3; a weak D match, TRBD1 (6 bases). The V gene lost 9 bases and the J gene lost 6 bases, with 13 bases spanning the gap. Per germline, CDR1 MNHEY and CDR2 SMNVEV (reference sequence). The CDR3 runs to 12 residues. CDR3 loop: CASGWQGDTQYF. The CDR3 DNA reads TGTGCCAGTGGGTGGCAGGGGGATACGCAGTATTTT.

J is TRBJ2-1 and V is TRBV28; tentatively, D is TRBD2 (5 bases). The germline gives CDR1 MDHEN, CDR2 SYDVKM. This CDR3 has 17 residues. Trimming removed 1 base at V and 0 bases at J, with 13 bases between. CDR3 loop: CASSLFKRSRSYNEQFF. DNA for the CDR3: TGTGCCAGCAGTTTATTCAAGCGGAGCCGCTCCTACAATGAGCAGTTCTTC.

This clone was seen more than once but under ten times. The V and J genes are TRBV6-6 and TRBJ1-6; 9 nucleotides agree with TRBD1. This CDR3 region has 14 residues. The J segment lost 10 bases and the V segment lost 5 bases, leaving 6 bases of the junction unmatched. The germline V gene encodes CDR1 MNHNY and CDR2 SVGAGI (reference sequence). The CDR3 sequence is CASSQGQGSSPLHF. CDR3 bases: TGTGCCAGCAGTCAGGGACAGGGAAGCTCACCCCTCCACTTT.

The rearrangement links TRBV5-6 to TRBJ1-4; D remains ambiguous. The CDR3 runs 17 residues. The V and J ends lost 4 bases and 4 bases respectively, with 20 bases between them. Germline V gene data show CDR1 as SGHDT and CDR2 as YYEEEE. This CDR3 reads CASSRFFLSGYNEKLFF. Here the CDR3 DNA reads TGTGCCAGCAGCAGATTTTTTTTGTCGGGGTATAATGAAAAACTGTTTTTT. Full variable domain (missing parts from reference TRBV5-6 and TRBJ1-4): DAGVTQSPTHLIKTRGQQVTLRCSPKSGHDTVSWYQQALGQGPQFIFQYYEEEERQRGNFPDRFSGHQFPNYSSELNVNALLLGDSALYLCASSRFFLSGYNEKLFFGSGTQLSVL.

The chain recombines TRBV27 with TRBJ2-7, with a tentative D call TRBD1 (6 bases). This CDR3 has 14 residues. The germline V and J ends were trimmed by 3 bases and 5 bases, with 14 bases remaining between them. In germline, CDR1 is MNHEY, CDR2 SMNVEV (reference sequence). CDR3 sequence: CASSLGQGSNEQYF. CDR3 sequence (DNA): TGTGCCAGCAGTTTGGGGCAGGGGTCCAACGAGCAGTACTTC.

This clone showed up just once. The V gene is TRBV20-1, the J gene TRBJ2-5; 7 bases align to TRBD2. Matching the DNA end better, TRBJ2-7 makes the J call doubtful. The CDR3 loop spans 11 amino acids. Germline assignment: CDR1 DFQATT and CDR2 SNEGSKA (reference sequence). CDR3 DNA sequence: TGCAGTGCTAGGGGGGGGTACGAGCAGTACTTC. It translates to CSARGGYEQYF.

This rearrangement joins TRBV18 to TRBJ1-6, with a weak D call TRBD1 (6 bases). The CDR3 sequence is 15 residues long. CDR1 is KGHSH, CDR2 LQKENI, per germline. The ends were cut back, 8 bases at V and 10 bases at J, with 21 bases in the middle. The CDR3 spells CASASRTEKASPLHF. The CDR3 DNA reads TGTGCCAGCGCCTCCCGGACAGAGAAGGCCTCACCCCTCCACTTT.

The rearrangement links TRBV9 to TRBJ2-5; TRBD1 might be the D (5 bases). The closer fit of TRBJ2-7 to the DNA end suggests the J call may be wrong. There are 14 residues in the CDR3. Germline lookup yields CDR1 SGDLS and CDR2 YYNGEE. In DNA, the CDR3 is TGTGCCAGCAGCGTAGATTGGGCAGGGTCCGAGCAGTACTTC. This sequence encodes CASSVDWAGSEQYF.